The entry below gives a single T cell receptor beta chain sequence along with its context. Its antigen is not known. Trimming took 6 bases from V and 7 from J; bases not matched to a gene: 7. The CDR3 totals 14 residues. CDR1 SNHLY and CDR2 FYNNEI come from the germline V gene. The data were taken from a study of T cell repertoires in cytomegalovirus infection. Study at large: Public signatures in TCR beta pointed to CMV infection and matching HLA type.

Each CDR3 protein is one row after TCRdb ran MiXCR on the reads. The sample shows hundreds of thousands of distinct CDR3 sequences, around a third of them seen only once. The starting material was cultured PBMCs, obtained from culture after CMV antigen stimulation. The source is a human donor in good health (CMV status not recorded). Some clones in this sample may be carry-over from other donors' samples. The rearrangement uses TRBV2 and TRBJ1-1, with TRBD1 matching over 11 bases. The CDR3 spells CASRWDRGDIEAFF. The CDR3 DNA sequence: TGTGCCAGCAGGTGGGACAGGGGGGATATTGAAGCTTTCTTT.